A single sample gave rise to the 5 T cell receptor beta chains below, sequenced in a study of T cell responses to AZD1222 COVID-19 vaccine. Produced via immunoSEQ multiplex PCR; TCRdb's table is partial and in-frame only. The data hold roughly 40,000 clones, with 80% to 95% observed a single time. The source material was peripheral blood, sampled 28 days after the second AZD1222 dose. These receptors all come from an adult who received the AZD1222 COVID-19 vaccine.

V and J are TRBV4-3 and TRBJ1-4; D perhaps matches TRBD1 (5 bases). The germline gives CDR1 LGHNA, CDR2 YSLEER. The CDR3 loop spans 16 amino acids. V was trimmed by 0 bases and J by 5 bases, leaving 13 bases between them. The CDR3 loop is CASSQDRGRANEKLFF. CDR3 nucleotides: TGCGCCAGCAGCCAAGATAGAGGCAGGGCGAATGAAAAACTGTTTTTT.

The chain joins TRBV29-1 to TRBJ2-7; the D is unclear. The CDR3 covers 13 residues. V was clipped by 6 bases and J by 2 bases, with 14 bases between them. Germline CDR1 reads SQVTM; CDR2 reads ANQGSEA. The CDR3, as DNA: TGCAGCGTAAGGGCCCTGAATACCTACGAGCAGTACTTC. Its protein product is CSVRALNTYEQYF.

In its sample, this clone was seen once. The J gene is TRBJ1-2, the V gene TRBV6-2 or TRBV6-3; D not resolved. The CDR3 is made up of 14 amino acids. With 4 bases removed from V and 0 bases from J, the gap between germline ends came to 9 bases. Germline V gene data show CDR1 as MNHEY and CDR2 as SVGEGT. In DNA, the CDR3 is TGTGCCAGCAGTTCGCCGGCCCCTAACTATGGCTACACCTTC. Residues: CASSSPAPNYGYTF.

The chain employs TRBV6-6 and TRBJ2-5, with unresolved D. This CDR3 spans 14 amino acids. V was pared by 6 bases and J by 2 bases, with 13 bases between. The V gene's germline CDR1 is MNHNY and CDR2 SVGAGI (reference sequence). In DNA form, the CDR3 reads TGTGCCAGCAGGCCCCTGGGGAAACAAGAGACCCAGTACTTC. Its translation: CASRPLGKQETQYF.

The rearrangement links TRBV12-3 or TRBV12-4 to TRBJ2-7; D remains unclear. CDR3 length equals 11 residues. Trimming took 3 bases from V and 5 from J, leaving 5 bases between them. The DNA for the CDR3 is TGTGCCAGCAGTTTTTCAGACGAGCAGTACTTC. It translates to CASSFSDEQYF.